The 22 T cell receptor beta chains given below trace back to one sample, sequenced in a study of blood T cell repertoires in COVID-19. The data were produced by immunoSEQ multiplex PCR, yet TCRdb's version contains in-frame clones alone and is incomplete. This table has around 100,000 clones, around 80% appearing once. The source material was peripheral blood. Source of these receptors: a human donor in a cohort sampled during active COVID-19.

This CDR3 is CASSLAGQGIGGYTF. The CDR3 region has the DNA TGTGCCAGCAGCTTAGCAGGGCAGGGGATCGGTGGCTACACCTTC. The J gene is TRBJ1-2, the V gene TRBV7-8; D is possibly TRBD1 (6 bases). CDR1 is SGHVS, CDR2 FQNEAQ, per germline. Trimming pared 0 bases from V and 7 bases from J, leaving 15 bases between. This CDR3 has 15 residues.

The J gene is TRBJ1-4, the V gene TRBV10-2; 9 positions agree with TRBD1. CDR3 length: 17 residues. CDR1 is WSHSY, CDR2 SAAADI, per germline. J lost 6 bases, V lost 2 bases, and 10 bases had no gene match. The CDR3 bases are TGCGCCAGCAGTGAGCGGGGACAGGGTGGATTCGATGAAAAACTGTTTTTT. Encoded protein: CASSERGQGGFDEKLFF.

The V call is TRBV28, the J call TRBJ2-7; 14 positions agree with TRBD2. The V and J ends lost 6 bases and 4 bases, in that order; junction bases with no gene match: 8. The germline gives CDR1 MDHEN, CDR2 SYDVKM. The CDR3 is 16 amino acids. This CDR3 is CASRPGLAGVRYEQYF. For the CDR3, the DNA is TGTGCCAGCAGACCGGGACTAGCGGGGGTTAGGTACGAGCAGTACTTC.

The chain uses TRBV10-2 and TRBJ2-5; D is unclear. V lost 5 bases, J lost 3 bases, and 7 bases lay in between. From germline, CDR1 is WSHSY and CDR2 SAAADI. The CDR3 runs 12 residues. The CDR3 DNA reads as TGCGCCAGCAGTTACAGTAAAGAGACCCAGTACTTC. It translates to CASSYSKETQYF.

This sequence joins TRBV9 and TRBJ1-5, with D tentatively TRBD1 (5 bases). CDR1 and CDR2 from the germline V gene are SGDLS and YYNGEE. Trimming shortened V by 3 bases and J by 5 bases, and 15 bases separated the two germline ends. This CDR3 is 15 amino acids long. The CDR3 loop is CASSATMGRDQPQHF. In DNA form, the CDR3 reads TGTGCCAGCAGCGCGACCATGGGCAGGGATCAGCCCCAGCATTTT.

The genes are TRBV7-2 and TRBJ1-5; D possibly corresponds to TRBD1 (6 bases). The CDR3 is 15 amino acids. Trimming shortened V by 1 base and J by 4 bases, and 11 bases separated the two germline ends. Germline assignment: CDR1 SGHTA and CDR2 FQGNSA. CDR3 sequence reads: CASSLGGTSNQPQHF. The CDR3 DNA sequence: TGTGCCAGCAGCTTAGGTGGGACATCAAATCAGCCCCAGCATTTT.

The V gene is TRBV7-9, the J gene TRBJ2-7; 9 nucleotides align to TRBD1. Germline-derived CDR1 and CDR2 are SEHNR and FQNEAQ (reference sequence). V lost 5 bases and J lost 0; bases outside the gene matches: 2. The CDR3 extends over 14 amino acids. The CDR3 loop reads CASSEGQGSYEQYF. CDR3 in DNA: TGTGCCAGCAGCGAGGGACAGGGCTCCTACGAGCAGTACTTC.

V usage is TRBV4-1 and J usage is TRBJ2-3; 7 bases match TRBD1. The V segment lost 0 bases and the J segment 2 bases; nucleotides outside the gene matches: 8. This CDR3 comprises 17 residues. Germline V CDR1 and CDR2: MGHRA, YSYEKL. The CDR3 loop reads CASSQESTGVDTDTQYF. In DNA, the CDR3 is TGCGCCAGCAGCCAAGAGAGTACAGGGGTTGACACAGATACGCAGTATTTT.

The chain combines TRBV6-5 with TRBJ2-3, with 9 bases fitting TRBD2. There are 16 residues in the CDR3. Trimming took 4 bases from V and 1 from J; bases not matched to a gene: 6. Germline assignment: CDR1 MNHEY and CDR2 SVGAGI. The CDR3 DNA follows: TGTGCCAGCAGTTGGGAAGGCGGGGGGGGCACAGATACGCAGTATTTT. It encodes CASSWEGGGGTDTQYF.

The DNA for the CDR3 is TGTGCCAGCAGCGCGGCGGCAGTTGATGAGCAGTTCTTC. Protein sequence: CASSAAAVDEQFF. The chain links TRBV7-8 to TRBJ2-1; D gene ambiguous. Looked up from germline, CDR1 is SGHVS and CDR2 is FQNEAQ. The CDR3 loop spans 13 amino acids. V lost 5 bases, J lost 8 bases, and 13 bases lay in between.

This clone occurred once. The rearrangement joins TRBV5-1 to TRBJ2-3; D possibly corresponds to TRBD2 (6 bases). The V gene lost 9 bases and the J gene lost 2 bases, with 16 bases spanning the gap. Germline V gene data show CDR1 as SGHRS and CDR2 as YFSETQ. CDR3 length: 14 residues. CDR3 DNA: TGCGCCACCGAAAGCGGGCTTGCCACAGATACGCAGTATTTT. It codes for CATESGLATDTQYF.

The CDR3, as DNA: TGTGCCAGCAGTTTATCCCTTGGGACAATATCTGGAGAGACCCAGTACTTC. Residues: CASSLSLGTISGETQYF. This chain uses TRBV28 with TRBJ2-5, with D possibly matching TRBD1 (6 bases). This CDR3 has 17 amino acids. V was pared by 1 base and J by 4 bases, with 19 bases between. In germline, CDR1 is MDHEN, CDR2 SYDVKM.

In this sample, this clone turned up once. The chain uses TRBV18 and TRBJ1-2; possibly TRBD1 for D (5 bases). The ends were cut back, 3 bases at V and 1 base at J, with 12 bases in the middle. This CDR3 has 15 residues. Per germline, CDR1 KGHSH and CDR2 LQKENI. CDR3 in DNA: TGTGCCAGCTCACCGGGCATGACAGTTAACTATGGCTACACCTTC. Translation gives CASSPGMTVNYGYTF.

The chain is built from TRBV10-2 and TRBJ2-1; 14 nucleotides agree with TRBD2. Germline lookup yields CDR1 WSHSY and CDR2 SAAADI. This CDR3 comprises 19 residues. V lost 4 bases to trimming and J lost 7 bases; unmatched junction nucleotides: 15. In DNA, the CDR3 is TGCGCCAGCAGTGTGGGACTAGCGGGAGTACTCCATACACTGAATGAGCAGTTCTTC. Translated: CASSVGLAGVLHTLNEQFF.

V gene TRBV11-2 combines with J gene TRBJ1-4, with D uncertain. CDR3 size: 15 residues. With 5 bases removed from V and 4 bases from J, the gap between germline ends came to 14 bases. Germline V gene sequence: CDR1 SGHAT, CDR2 FQNNGV. CDR3 sequence: CASSPSVGLNEKLFF. In DNA, the CDR3 is TGTGCCAGCAGCCCTAGCGTTGGACTTAATGAAAAACTGTTTTTT.

This chain connects TRBV5-1 to TRBJ2-1; TRBD2 matches at 12 bases. The junction had 11 bases not matched to a gene; V was cut back by 2 bases and J by 8 bases. Germline values: CDR1 SGHRS, CDR2 YFSETQ. The CDR3 has 17 residues. The CDR3 coding sequence is TGCGCCAGCAGCTTAGGACTAGCGGGAAAGCGATTTGATGAGCAGTTCTTC. Protein product: CASSLGLAGKRFDEQFF.

This rearrangement joins TRBV18 to TRBJ1-3; D is ambiguous. Per germline, CDR1 KGHSH and CDR2 LQKENI. CDR3 size: 16 residues. Deletions cut 2 bases from V and 0 bases from J, with 11 bases between. The CDR3 protein is CASSPSGGNSGNTIYF. The CDR3 nucleotides are TGTGCCAGCTCACCATCGGGTGGTAACTCTGGAAACACCATATATTTT. The full variable domain, completed using reference TRBV18 and TRBJ1-3, is NAGVMQNPRHLVRRRGQEARLRCSPMKGHSHVYWYRQLPEEGLKFMVYLQKENIIDESGMPKERFSAEFPKEGPSILRIQQVVRGDSAAYFCASSPSGGNSGNTIYFGEGSWLTVV.

The gene calls are TRBV4-1 and TRBJ2-1; the match to TRBD2 covers 11 bases. The J segment lost 0 bases and the V segment lost 2 bases, leaving 9 bases of the junction unmatched. Germline V lookup: CDR1 MGHRA, CDR2 YSYEKL. The CDR3 sequence is 19 residues long. DNA of the CDR3: TGCGCCAGCAGCCAAAGAGGGACTAGCGGCGAAAGCTCCTACAATGAGCAGTTCTTC. Translating it yields CASSQRGTSGESSYNEQFF.

The chain joins TRBV28 to TRBJ2-7; a weak D match, TRBD2 (5 bases). Germline CDR1 is MDHEN and CDR2 is SYDVKM. The ends were cut back, 3 bases at V and 1 base at J, with 16 bases in the middle. The CDR3 is 16 residues long. The CDR3 DNA sequence: TGTGCCAGCAGTTTGGGGATCCGTCCGGGGTCCTACGAGCAGTACTTC. This translates into CASSLGIRPGSYEQYF.

CDR3 amino acids: CASSFSGGNTEAFF. The DNA for the CDR3 is TGTGCCAGCAGCTTCTCGGGAGGGAACACTGAAGCTTTCTTT. The rearrangement links TRBV11-2 to TRBJ1-1; D is unclear. Deletions cut 3 bases from V and 1 base from J, with 9 bases between. CDR1 is SGHAT, CDR2 FQNNGV, per germline. The CDR3 totals 14 residues. Using reference TRBV11-2 and TRBJ1-1 for the parts outside the CDR3, the full variable domain is EAGVAQSPRYKIIEKRQSVAFWCNPISGHATLYWYQQILGQGPKLLIQFQNNGVVDDSQLPKDRFSAERLKGVDSTLKIQPAKLEDSAVYLCASSFSGGNTEAFFGQGTRLTVV.

The rearrangement uses TRBV5-1 and TRBJ1-5; D possibly corresponds to TRBD1 (5 bases). Germline V gene sequence: CDR1 SGHRS, CDR2 YFSETQ. The germline V and J ends were trimmed by 0 bases and 3 bases, with 7 bases remaining between them. The CDR3 is made up of 14 amino acids. CDR3 sequence reads: CASSLGGDNQPQHF. CDR3 nucleotide sequence: TGCGCCAGCAGCTTGGGGGGGGACAATCAGCCCCAGCATTTT.

V is TRBV3-1 (or the pseudogene TRBV3-2) and J is TRBJ2-5; 8 bases agree with TRBD2. This CDR3 is 15 amino acids long. J was trimmed by 4 bases and V by 4 bases; bases with no gene match: 8. Germline CDR1 reads LGHDT; CDR2 reads YNNKEL (reference sequence). DNA for the CDR3: TGTGCCAGCAGCCGCCAAACTAGCGGACTAGAGACCCAGTACTTC. Amino acid sequence: CASSRQTSGLETQYF.